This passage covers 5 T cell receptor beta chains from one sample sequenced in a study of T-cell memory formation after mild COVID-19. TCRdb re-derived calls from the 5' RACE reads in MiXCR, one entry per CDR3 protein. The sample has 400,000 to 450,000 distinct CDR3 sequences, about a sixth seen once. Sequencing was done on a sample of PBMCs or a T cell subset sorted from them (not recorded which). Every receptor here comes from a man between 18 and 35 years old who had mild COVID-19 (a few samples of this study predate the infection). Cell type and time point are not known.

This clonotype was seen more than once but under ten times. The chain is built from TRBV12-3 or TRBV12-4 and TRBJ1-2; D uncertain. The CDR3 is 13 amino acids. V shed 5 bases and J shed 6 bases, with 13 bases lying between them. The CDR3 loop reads CASSPTSVHGYTF. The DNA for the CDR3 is TGTGCCAGCAGTCCAACGTCGGTCCATGGCTACACCTTC.

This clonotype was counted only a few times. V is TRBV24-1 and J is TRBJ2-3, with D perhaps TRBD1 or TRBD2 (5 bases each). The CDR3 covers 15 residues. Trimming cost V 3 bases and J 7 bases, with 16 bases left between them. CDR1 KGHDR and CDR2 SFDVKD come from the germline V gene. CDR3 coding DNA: TGTGCCACCAGTGATCCCCGGGGCCCAGGAAATACGCAGTATTTT. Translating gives CATSDPRGPGNTQYF.

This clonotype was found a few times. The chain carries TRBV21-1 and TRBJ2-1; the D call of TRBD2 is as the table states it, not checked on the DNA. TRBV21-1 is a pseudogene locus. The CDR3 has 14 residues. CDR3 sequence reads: CASSKGKRRDEQFF. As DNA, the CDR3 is TGTGCCAGCAGCAAAGGGAAGAGGAGGGATGAGCAGTTCTTC.

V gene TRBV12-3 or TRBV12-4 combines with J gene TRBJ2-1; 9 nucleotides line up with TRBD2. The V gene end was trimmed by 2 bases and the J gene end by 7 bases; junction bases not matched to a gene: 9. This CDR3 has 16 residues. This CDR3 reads CASSLRPTRGGNEQFF. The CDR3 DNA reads TGTGCCAGCAGTTTAAGGCCCACGCGGGGGGGTAATGAGCAGTTCTTC.

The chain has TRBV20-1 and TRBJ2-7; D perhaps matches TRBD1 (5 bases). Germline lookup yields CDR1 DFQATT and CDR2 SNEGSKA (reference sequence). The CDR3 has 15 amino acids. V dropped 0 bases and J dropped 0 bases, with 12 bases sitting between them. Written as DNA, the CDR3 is TGCAGTGCTAGAGACCCCAGACAGAGCTCCTACGAGCAGTACTTC. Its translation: CSARDPRQSSYEQYF.